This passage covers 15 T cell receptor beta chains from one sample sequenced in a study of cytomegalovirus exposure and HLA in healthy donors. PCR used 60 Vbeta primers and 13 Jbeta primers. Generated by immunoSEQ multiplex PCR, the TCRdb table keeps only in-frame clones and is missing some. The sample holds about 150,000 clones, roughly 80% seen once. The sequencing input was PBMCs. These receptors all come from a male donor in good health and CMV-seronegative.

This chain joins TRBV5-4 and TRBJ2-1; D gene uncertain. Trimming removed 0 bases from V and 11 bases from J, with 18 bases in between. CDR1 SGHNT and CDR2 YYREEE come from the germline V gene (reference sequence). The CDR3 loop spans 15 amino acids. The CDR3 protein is CASSLEGYGPRKQFF. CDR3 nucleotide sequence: TGTGCCAGCAGCTTGGAAGGTTACGGTCCGAGGAAGCAGTTCTTC.

CDR3 nucleotides: TGTGCCAGCAGCTTATGGGGGACAGGGGGACATGAGCAGTTCTTC. Amino acid sequence: CASSLWGTGGHEQFF. The chain carries TRBV7-2 and TRBJ2-1, with 11 bases that match TRBD1. The CDR3 consists of 15 residues. V dropped 2 bases and J dropped 8; count of bases not matched to a gene: 5. CDR1 and CDR2 (germline): SGHTA, FQGNSA.

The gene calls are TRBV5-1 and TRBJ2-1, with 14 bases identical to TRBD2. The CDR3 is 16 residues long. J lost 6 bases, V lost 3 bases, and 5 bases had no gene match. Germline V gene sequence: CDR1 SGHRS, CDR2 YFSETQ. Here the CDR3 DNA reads TGCGCCAGCAGCTCGAGACTAGCGGGGGGGTTCAATGAGCAGTTCTTC. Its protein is CASSSRLAGGFNEQFF.

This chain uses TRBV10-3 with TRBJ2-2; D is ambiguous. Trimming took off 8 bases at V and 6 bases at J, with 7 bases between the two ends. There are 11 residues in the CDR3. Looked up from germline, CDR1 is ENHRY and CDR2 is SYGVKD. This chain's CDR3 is CAIYTAGELFF. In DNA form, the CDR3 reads TGTGCCATCTATACAGCCGGGGAGCTGTTTTTT.

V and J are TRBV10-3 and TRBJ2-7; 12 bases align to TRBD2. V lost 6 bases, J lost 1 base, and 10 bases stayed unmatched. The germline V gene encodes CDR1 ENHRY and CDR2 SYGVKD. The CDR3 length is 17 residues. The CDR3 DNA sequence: TGTGCCATCAGAGGCGGGGCTAGCGGGGGGGAATCCTACGAGCAGTACTTC. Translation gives CAIRGGASGGESYEQYF.

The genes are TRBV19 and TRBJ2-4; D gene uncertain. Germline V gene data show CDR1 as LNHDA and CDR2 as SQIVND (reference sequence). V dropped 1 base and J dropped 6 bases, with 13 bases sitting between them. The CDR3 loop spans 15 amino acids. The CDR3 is CASSIGADARNIQYF. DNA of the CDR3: TGTGCCAGTAGTATAGGCGCAGACGCTAGAAACATTCAGTACTTC.

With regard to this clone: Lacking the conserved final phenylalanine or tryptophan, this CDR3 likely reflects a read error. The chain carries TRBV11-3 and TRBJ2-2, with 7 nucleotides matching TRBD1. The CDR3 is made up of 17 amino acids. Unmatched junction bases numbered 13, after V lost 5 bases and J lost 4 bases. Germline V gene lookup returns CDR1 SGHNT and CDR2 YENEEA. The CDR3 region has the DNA TGTGCCAGCAGCGCCAACACCGGGACAGACCTCACCGGGGAGCTGTTTTCT. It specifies CASSANTGTDLTGELFS.

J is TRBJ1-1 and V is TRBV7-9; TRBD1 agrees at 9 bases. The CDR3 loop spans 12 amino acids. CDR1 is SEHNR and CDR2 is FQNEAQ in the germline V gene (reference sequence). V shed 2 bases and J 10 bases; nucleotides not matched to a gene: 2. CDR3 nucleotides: TGTGCCAGCAGCTTATGGGACAGGGTAGCTTTCTTT. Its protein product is CASSLWDRVAFF.

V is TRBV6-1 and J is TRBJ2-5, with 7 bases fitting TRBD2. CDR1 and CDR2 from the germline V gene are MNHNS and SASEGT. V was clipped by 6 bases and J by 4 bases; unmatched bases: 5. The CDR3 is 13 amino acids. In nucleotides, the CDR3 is TGTGCCAGCAGGATAGCGGGTGGAGAGACCCAGTACTTC. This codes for CASRIAGGETQYF.

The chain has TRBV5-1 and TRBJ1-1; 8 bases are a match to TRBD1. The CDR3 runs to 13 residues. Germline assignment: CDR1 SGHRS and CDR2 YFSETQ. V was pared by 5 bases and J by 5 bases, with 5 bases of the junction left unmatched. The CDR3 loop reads CASSWDRRTEAFF. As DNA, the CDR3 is TGCGCCAGCAGTTGGGACAGGCGGACTGAAGCTTTCTTT. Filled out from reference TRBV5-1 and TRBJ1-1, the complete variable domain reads KAGVTQTPRYLIKTRGQQVTLSCSPISGHRSVSWYQQTPGQGLQFLFEYFSETQRNKGNFPGRFSGRQFSNSRSEMNVSTLELGDSALYLCASSWDRRTEAFFGQGTRLTVV.

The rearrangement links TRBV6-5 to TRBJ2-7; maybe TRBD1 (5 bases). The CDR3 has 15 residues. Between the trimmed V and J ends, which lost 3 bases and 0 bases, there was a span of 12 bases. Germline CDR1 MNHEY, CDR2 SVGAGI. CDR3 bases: TGTGCCAGCAGTTATCGACCAGGGAACTCCTACGAGCAGTACTTC. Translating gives CASSYRPGNSYEQYF.

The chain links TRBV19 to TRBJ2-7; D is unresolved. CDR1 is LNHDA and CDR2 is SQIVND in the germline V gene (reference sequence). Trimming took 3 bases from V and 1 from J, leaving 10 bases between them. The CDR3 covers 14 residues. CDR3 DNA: TGTGCCAGTAGTATTGGTCCCAGATCCTACGAGCAGTACTTC. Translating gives CASSIGPRSYEQYF.

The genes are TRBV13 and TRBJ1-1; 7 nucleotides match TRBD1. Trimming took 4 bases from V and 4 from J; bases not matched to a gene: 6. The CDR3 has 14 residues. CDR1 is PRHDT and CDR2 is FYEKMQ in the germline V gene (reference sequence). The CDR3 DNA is TGTGCCAGCAGCTCCCGGGACAGATCCACTGAAGCTTTCTTT. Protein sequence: CASSSRDRSTEAFF.

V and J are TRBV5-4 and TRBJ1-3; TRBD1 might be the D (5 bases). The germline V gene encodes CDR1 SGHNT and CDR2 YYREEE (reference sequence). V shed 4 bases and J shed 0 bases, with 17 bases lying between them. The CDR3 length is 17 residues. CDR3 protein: CASSPRGGTASGNTIYF. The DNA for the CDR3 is TGTGCCAGCAGCCCCCGGGGGGGGACTGCCTCTGGAAACACCATATATTTT.

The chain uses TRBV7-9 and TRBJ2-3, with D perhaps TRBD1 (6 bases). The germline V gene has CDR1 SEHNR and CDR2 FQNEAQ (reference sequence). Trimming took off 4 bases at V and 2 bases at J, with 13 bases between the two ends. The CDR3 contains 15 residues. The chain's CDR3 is CASSYDRDITDTQYF. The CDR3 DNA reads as TGTGCCAGCAGCTACGACCGGGACATCACAGATACGCAGTATTTT.